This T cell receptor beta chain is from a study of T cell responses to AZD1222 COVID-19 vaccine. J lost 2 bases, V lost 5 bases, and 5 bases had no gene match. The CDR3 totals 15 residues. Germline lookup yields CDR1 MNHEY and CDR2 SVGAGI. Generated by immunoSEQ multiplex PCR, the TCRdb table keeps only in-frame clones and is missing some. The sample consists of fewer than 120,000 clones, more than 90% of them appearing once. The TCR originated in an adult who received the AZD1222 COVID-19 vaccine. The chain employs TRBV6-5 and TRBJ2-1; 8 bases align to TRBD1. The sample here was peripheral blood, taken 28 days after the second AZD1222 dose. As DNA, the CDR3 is TGTGCCAGCAGTCGCAGGGGGCATGCCTACAATGAGCAGTTCTTC. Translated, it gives CASSRRGHAYNEQFF.